This T cell receptor beta chain was obtained from a study of blood T cell repertoires in COVID-19. About the study: The origin of the acute and convalescent COVID-19 samples was the United States, Italy and Spain.

Trimming removed 0 bases from V and 4 bases from J, with 13 bases in between. The germline CDR1 and CDR2 sequences are SGHRS and YFSETQ. The CDR3 spans 15 residues. In the original workflow: Estimation of nucleated cell counts relied on the amplification of reference gene primers. Sequenced by immunoSEQ multiplex PCR; TCRdb stores in-frame clones only, minus some. That table furnishes V, J and clone size, whereas the DNA furnished D and trimming. The data show about 170,000 clones, with 82% seen just once and 8% to 11% held by the top ten. Material: peripheral blood. The sequence was obtained from an elderly woman with active or convalescent COVID-19. The chain is built from TRBV5-1 and TRBJ1-1; no clear D gene. The CDR3 sequence: CASSLGTPGFTEAFF. The CDR3 DNA follows: TGCGCCAGCAGCTTGGGGACCCCGGGGTTCACTGAAGCTTTCTTT.